The entry below describes one TCR beta chain. This entry is derived from a study of CD8+ T cells in alopecia areata. Overall study context: Treated patients were given 5 to 10 mg oral tofacitinib twice daily. For 6 to 18 months, tofacitinib was taken, and 6 months off drug followed.

Extracted RNA was reverse transcribed, and the resulting cDNA served as sequencing template. TCRdb keeps only in-frame clones here, not all; method: immunoSEQ multiplex PCR. The data contain around 99,000 clones, roughly 84% of them singletons. Germline CDR1 reads LNHDA; CDR2 reads SQIVND (reference sequence). V was cut by 5 bases and J by 6 bases, with 26 bases left in between. The CDR3 consists of 19 residues. Specified treatment: oral pan-JAK inhibitor, 5-10 mg twice daily. Specimen: CD8+ T cells sorted from blood, collected at week 24, from a patient treated with tofacitinib. The chain employs TRBV19 and TRBJ1-6; D is possibly TRBD1 (5 bases). This receptor was identified in a human donor with alopecia areata. This CDR3 reads CASSPRNRDYIGSNSPLHF. CDR3 nucleotide sequence: TGTGCCAGTAGTCCAAGGAACCGGGACTATATTGGGAGTAATTCACCCCTCCACTTT.